Listed below are T cell receptor beta chains from one sample, sequenced in a study of beta chain features in type 1 diabetes. Assay used: immunoSEQ multiplex PCR; TCRdb lists only in-frame clones, some missing. The sample records a few hundred thousand clones, less than 15% being singletons. Sequencing used naive CD4+ T cells from blood. The source is a woman aged 18-29 years in good health. Each CDR3 is given with its conserved first and last residue. The order of the fields is J gene, clone size, D gene, V gene, CDR3 DNA, CDR3 protein. The D gene is left open where the match is weak. Clone size, where shown, is once, few, many, or a class for clones that have expanded.

TRBJ1-2	-	-	TRBV19	TGTGCCAGTAGCCAAAAACACCGGGACTATGGCTACACCTTC	CASSQKHRDYGYTF
TRBJ2-7	-	-	TRBV7-9	TGTGCCAGCAGCCCTCAGCCAGGGGCTACGTACGAGCAGTACTTC	CASSPQPGATYEQYF
TRBJ1-2	few	TRBD1	TRBV28	TGTGCCAGCAGTGACTTACAGGGGGCGGACTATGGCTACACCTTC	CASSDLQGADYGYTF
TRBJ2-5	-	-	TRBV28	TGTGCCAGCAGTCTACTCAGGGGTCTCCAAGAGACCCAGTACTTC	CASSLLRGLQETQYF
TRBJ2-7	few	-	TRBV28	TGTGCCAGCAGTCCACAGGGTGGCTTCCCCTACGAGCAGTACTTC	CASSPQGGFPYEQYF
TRBJ2-1	-	TRBD2	TRBV30	TGTGCCTGGAGTCGACTAGCGGGAGCTAATGAGCAGTTCTTC	CAWSRLAGANEQFF
TRBJ2-7	-	-	TRBV10-3	TGTGCCACCCGGCGGACTGCCGGCTACGAGCAGTACTTC	CATRRTAGYEQYF
TRBJ1-5	few	-	TRBV6-8	TGTGCCAGCCGAAGACGACAGGTAAATCAGCCCCAGCATTTT	CASRRRQVNQPQHF
TRBJ2-4	few	-	TRBV27	TGTGCCAGCAGAAAGACTGGTACCAAAAACATTCAGTACTTC	CASRKTGTKNIQYF
TRBJ2-7	-	-	TRBV21-1	TGTGCCAGCAGCAAAAGCGGGACAGGGCTTTACTTC	CASSKSGTGLYF